The clone carrying this T cell receptor beta chain was observed at least ten times. Its antigen is unidentified. V gave up 8 bases and J gave up 4 bases; unmatched junction bases: 1. The germline CDR1 and CDR2 sequences are WSHSY and SAAADI. The CDR3 has 12 residues. The data originate from a study of T-cell memory formation after mild COVID-19. From 5'RACE with constant-segment primers came TCR alpha and TCR beta cDNA libraries that carried sample barcodes and UMIs. TCRdb passed the 5' RACE reads through MiXCR, listing each CDR3 protein once. The sample includes around 250,000 distinct CDR3 sequences, roughly a tenth of them seen just once. Study outcomes and limitations: CD4+ bias marked clones expanding day 15 to 37, unlike balanced contracting clones. Proof of SARS-CoV-2 specificity was absent for the second-wave clones that crested on day 37. The finding that pre-infection memory included some responding clones suggested that cross-reactive memory joined.

Material for sequencing was PBMCs or a T cell subset sorted from them (not recorded which). V and J are TRBV10-2 and TRBJ2-1; 8 positions agree with TRBD2. The clonotype comes from a young man who had mild COVID-19 (a few samples of this study predate the infection). Cell type and time point are not known. CDR3 DNA sequence: TGCGCCAGCCGACTAGCGTACAATGAGCAGTTCTTC. Translating gives CASRLAYNEQFF.